The clone carrying this T cell receptor (beta chain) was seen only once. This sample was included in a study of control samples from healthy donors and cancer patients. The method was immunoSEQ multiplex PCR; TCRdb's version includes in-frame clones alone and lacks a portion of them. The table has 100,000 to 150,000 clones, roughly 90% seen once. V lost 5 bases and J 4 bases, leaving 11 bases between the germline ends. CDR3 length: 14 residues. Looked up from germline, CDR1 is SGHTA and CDR2 is FQGTGA. The sample consisted of blood. The TCR originated in a man in his forties or fifties in good health. The chain carries TRBV7-3 and TRBJ2-2, with D hard to call. CDR3 sequence reads: CASSPTGTTGELFF. For the CDR3, the DNA is TGTGCCAGCAGCCCAACCGGAACCACCGGGGAGCTGTTTTTT.